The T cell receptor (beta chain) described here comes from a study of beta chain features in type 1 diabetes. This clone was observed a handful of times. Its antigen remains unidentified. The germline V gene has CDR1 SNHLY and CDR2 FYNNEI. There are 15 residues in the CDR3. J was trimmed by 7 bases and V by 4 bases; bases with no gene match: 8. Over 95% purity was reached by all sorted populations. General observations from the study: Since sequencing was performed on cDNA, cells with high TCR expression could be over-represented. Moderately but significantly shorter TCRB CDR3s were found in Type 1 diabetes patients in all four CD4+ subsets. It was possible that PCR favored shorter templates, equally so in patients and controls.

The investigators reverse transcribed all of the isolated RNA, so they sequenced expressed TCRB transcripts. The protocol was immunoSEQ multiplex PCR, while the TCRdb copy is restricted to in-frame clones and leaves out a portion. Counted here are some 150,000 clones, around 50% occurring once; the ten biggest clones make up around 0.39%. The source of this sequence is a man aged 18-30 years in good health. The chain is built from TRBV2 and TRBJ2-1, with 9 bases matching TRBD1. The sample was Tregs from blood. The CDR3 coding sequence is TGTGCCAGCAGTGTTCAGACAGGGGGGTGGAATGAGCAGTTCTTC. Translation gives CASSVQTGGWNEQFF.